What follows are 5 T cell receptor beta chains derived from one specimen sequenced in a study of T cell clonality in common variable immunodeficiency (dated by TCRdb to 2015 to 2017). The library was produced with the immunoSEQ multiplex PCR assay. This is the immuneACCESS table as TCRdb keeps it, with only in-frame sequences that have V and J called. A part of the clones is gone; compared with another copy, unresolved V genes explain less than half, and the rest is unexplained. For this sample the table reports 25,000 to 35,000 clones, with no clone seen just once. The ten most abundant clones make up just over 3% of the sample. General conclusions and limits of the study: Fewer deletions and N-nucleotide insertions were reportedly observed in CVID TCRbeta sequences, and highly modified clones with 13 or more V deletions were reportedly absent from CVID TCRbeta sequences.

These TCRs' antigens remain unknown. Sequenced input: peripheral blood mononuclear cells. The receptors were gathered from a human donor with common variable immunodeficiency.

Points on this clone: The read comes to an end 3 residues before the CDR3 does, leaving the germline J gene to fill in the end. This chain links TRBV7-2 with TRBJ1-1, with TRBD1 matching 7 bases. The V gene's germline CDR1 is SGHTA and CDR2 FQGNSA. The CDR3 contains 14 residues. Losses at the gene ends were 1 base for V and 1 base for J; bases not matched to a gene: 0. The part of the CDR3 DNA that was read is TGTGCCAGCAGCTTAGACAGGGGGAACACTGAA. It is translated as CASSLDRGNTE. The full CDR3 protein reads CASSLDRGNTEAFF. The variable domain in full, completed from reference TRBV7-2 and TRBJ1-1, reads GAGVSQSPSNKVTEKGKDVELRCDPISGHTALYWYRQSLGQGLEFLIYFQGNSAPDKSGLPSDRFSAERTGGSVSTLTIQRTQQEDSAVYLCASSLDRGNTEAFFGQGTRLTVV.

Details on this clone: The DNA ends 3 residues before the CDR3 does, and the rest of the CDR3 is filled in from the germline J gene. V gene TRBV20-1 combines with J gene TRBJ2-7, with 9 nucleotides matching TRBD1. CDR1 DFQATT and CDR2 SNEGSKA come from the germline V gene (reference sequence). CDR3 length equals 19 residues. V shed 0 bases, J shed 2 bases, and the junction held 17 bases outside the gene matches. The CDR3 loop is CSARDTEWGQGNKPYEQYF. The DNA read from the CDR3 is TGCAGTGCTAGAGATACGGAGTGGGGACAGGGAAATAAGCCCTACGAG.

CDR3 residues: CASSSQLRSNQPQHF. CDR3 DNA (partial): TGTGCCAGCAGCTCACAGCTCCGGAGCAATCAGCCC. The rearrangement uses TRBV7-2 and TRBJ1-5; D gene unclear. The observed sequence ends 3 residues before the CDR3 terminus, with the missing tail filled in from the germline J gene. V was shortened by 4 bases and J by 1 base, with 11 bases between the two germline ends. This CDR3 is built from 15 residues. Per germline, CDR1 SGHTA and CDR2 FQGNSA. Together with reference TRBV7-2 and TRBJ1-5, the CDR3 gives the full variable domain: GAGVSQSPSNKVTEKGKDVELRCDPISGHTALYWYRQSLGQGLEFLIYFQGNSAPDKSGLPSDRFSAERTGGSVSTLTIQRTQQEDSAVYLCASSSQLRSNQPQHFGDGTRLSIL.

A remark on this clone: The read is 3 residues too short to cover the CDR3 end, so that end is filled in from the germline J gene. This sequence joins TRBV7-2 and TRBJ1-2; tentatively, D is TRBD1 (5 bases). The CDR3 has 14 residues. V was clipped by 3 bases and J by 4 bases, with 12 bases between them. The germline V gene encodes CDR1 SGHTA and CDR2 FQGNSA. CDR3 amino acids: CASSFGSGGYGYTF. The CDR3 DNA, read in part, is TGTGCCAGCAGCTTCGGATCGGGGGGCTATGGC.

This clone was seen a handful of times. The CDR3 end lies 3 residues beyond the end of the read and is filled in from the germline J gene. This chain connects TRBV7-8 to TRBJ1-6, with D possibly TRBD1 on 5 matching bases. The CDR3 spans 14 residues. Trimming removed 4 bases at V and 9 bases at J, with 13 bases between. The germline CDR1 and CDR2 sequences are SGHVS and FQNEAQ. The CDR3 loop reads CASSSDTVSSPLHF. The CDR3 bases that were read are TGTGCCAGCAGCTCGGACACCGTTAGTTCACCC.